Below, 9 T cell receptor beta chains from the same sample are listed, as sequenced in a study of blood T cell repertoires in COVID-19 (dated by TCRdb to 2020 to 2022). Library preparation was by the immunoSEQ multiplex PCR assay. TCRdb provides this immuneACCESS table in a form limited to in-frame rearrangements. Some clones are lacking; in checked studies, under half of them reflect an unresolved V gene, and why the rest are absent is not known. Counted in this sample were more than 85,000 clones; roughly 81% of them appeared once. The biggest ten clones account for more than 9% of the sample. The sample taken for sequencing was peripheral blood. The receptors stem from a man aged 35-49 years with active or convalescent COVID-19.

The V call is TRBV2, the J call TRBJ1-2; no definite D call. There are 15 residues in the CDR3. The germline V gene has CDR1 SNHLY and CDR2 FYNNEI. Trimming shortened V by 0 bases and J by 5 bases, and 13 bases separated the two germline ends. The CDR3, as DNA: TGTGCCAGCAGTGAAGCGCTTCGAGGGAGTTATGGCTACACCTTC. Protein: CASSEALRGSYGYTF. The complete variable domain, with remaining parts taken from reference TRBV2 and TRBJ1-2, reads EPEVTQTPSHQVTQMGQEVILRCVPISNHLYFYWYRQILGQKVEFLVSFYNNEISEKSEIFDDQFSVERPDGSNFTLKIRSTKLEDSAMYFCASSEALRGSYGYTFGSGTRLTVV.

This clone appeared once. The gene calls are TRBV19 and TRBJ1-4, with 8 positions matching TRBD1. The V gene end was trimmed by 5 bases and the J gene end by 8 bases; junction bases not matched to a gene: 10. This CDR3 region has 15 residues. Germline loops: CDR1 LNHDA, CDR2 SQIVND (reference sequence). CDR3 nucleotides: TGTGCCAGTAGTGGGCAGACAGGGGAGGGCGAAAAACTGTTTTTT. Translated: CASSGQTGEGEKLFF.

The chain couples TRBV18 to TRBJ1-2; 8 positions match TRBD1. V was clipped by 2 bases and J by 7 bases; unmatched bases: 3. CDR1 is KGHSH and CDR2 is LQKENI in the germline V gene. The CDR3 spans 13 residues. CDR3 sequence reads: CASSPGQGFGYTF. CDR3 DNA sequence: TGTGCCAGCTCACCAGGACAGGGATTTGGCTACACCTTC.

DNA of the CDR3: TGTGCTAGTGGTTCCGGACAGGGTGGGTATCAGCCCCAGCATTTT. Protein: CASGSGQGGYQPQHF. The chain uses TRBV12-5 and TRBJ1-5; 8 bases line up with TRBD1. The CDR3 is 15 residues long. Looked up from germline, CDR1 is LGHNT and CDR2 is FRNRAP. V gave up 4 bases and J gave up 5 bases; unmatched junction bases: 7.

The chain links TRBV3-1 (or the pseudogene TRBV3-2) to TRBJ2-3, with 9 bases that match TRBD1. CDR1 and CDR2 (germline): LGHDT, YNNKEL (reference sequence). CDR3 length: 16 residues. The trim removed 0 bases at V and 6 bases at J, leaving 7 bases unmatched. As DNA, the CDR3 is TGTGCCAGCAGCCAAGATTCCACAGGGGGCTGGGATACGCAGTATTTT. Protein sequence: CASSQDSTGGWDTQYF.

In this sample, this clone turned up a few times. DNA of the CDR3: TGTGCCAGCAGTGCTCGGGGGACGGGGGCTTTCTTT. This codes for CASSARGTGAFF. The rearrangement uses TRBV6-6 and TRBJ1-1; possibly TRBD1 for D (5 bases). Germline V gene lookup returns CDR1 MNHNY and CDR2 SVGAGI (reference sequence). The CDR3 runs to 12 residues. The V and J ends lost 5 bases and 11 bases respectively, with 15 bases between them.

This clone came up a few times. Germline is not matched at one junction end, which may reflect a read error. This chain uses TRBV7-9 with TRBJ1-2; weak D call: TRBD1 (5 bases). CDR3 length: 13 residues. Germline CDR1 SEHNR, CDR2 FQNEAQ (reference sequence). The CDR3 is CASRLAGQSLYTF. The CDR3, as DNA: TGTGCCAGCAGATTAGCGGGGCAAAGCCTCTACACCTTC.

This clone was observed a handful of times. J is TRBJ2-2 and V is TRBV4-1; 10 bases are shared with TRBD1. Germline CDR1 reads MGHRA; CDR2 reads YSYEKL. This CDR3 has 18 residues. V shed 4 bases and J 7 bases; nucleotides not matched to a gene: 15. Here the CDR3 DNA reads TGCGCCAGCAGCCCTGTCCTAATCAGGACAGGGGGAAACGGGGAGCTGTTTTTT. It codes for CASSPVLIRTGGNGELFF.

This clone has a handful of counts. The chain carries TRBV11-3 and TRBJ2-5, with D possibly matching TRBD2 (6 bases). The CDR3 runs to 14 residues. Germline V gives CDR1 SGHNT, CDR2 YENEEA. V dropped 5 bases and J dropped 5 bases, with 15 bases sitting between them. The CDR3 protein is CASSLLTSKETQYF. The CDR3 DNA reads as TGTGCCAGCAGCCTACTGACTAGTAAGGAGACCCAGTACTTC.